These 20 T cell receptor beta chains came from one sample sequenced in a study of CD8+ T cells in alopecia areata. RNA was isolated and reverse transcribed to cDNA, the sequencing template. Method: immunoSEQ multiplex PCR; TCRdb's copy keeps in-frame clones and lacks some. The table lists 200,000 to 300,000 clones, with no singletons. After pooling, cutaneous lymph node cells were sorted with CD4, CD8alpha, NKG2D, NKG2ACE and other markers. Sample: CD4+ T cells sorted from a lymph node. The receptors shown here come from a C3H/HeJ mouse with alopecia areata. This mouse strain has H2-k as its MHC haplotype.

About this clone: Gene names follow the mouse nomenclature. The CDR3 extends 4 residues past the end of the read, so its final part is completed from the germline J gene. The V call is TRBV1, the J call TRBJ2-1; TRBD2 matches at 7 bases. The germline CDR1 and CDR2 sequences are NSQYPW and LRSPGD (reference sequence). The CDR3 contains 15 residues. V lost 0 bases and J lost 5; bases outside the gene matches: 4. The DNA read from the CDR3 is TGCACCTGCAGTGCAGATCTGGGGGTGGATGCT. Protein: CTCSADLGVDA. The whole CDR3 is CTCSADLGVDAEQFF.

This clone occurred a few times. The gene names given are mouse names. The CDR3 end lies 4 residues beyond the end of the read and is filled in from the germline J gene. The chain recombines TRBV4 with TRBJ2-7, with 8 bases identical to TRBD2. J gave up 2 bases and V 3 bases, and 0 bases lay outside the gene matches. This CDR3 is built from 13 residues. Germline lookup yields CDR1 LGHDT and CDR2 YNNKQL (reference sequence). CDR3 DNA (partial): TGTGCCAGCAGCTACTGGGGGGCCTAT. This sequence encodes CASSYWGAY. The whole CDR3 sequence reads CASSYWGAYEQYF.

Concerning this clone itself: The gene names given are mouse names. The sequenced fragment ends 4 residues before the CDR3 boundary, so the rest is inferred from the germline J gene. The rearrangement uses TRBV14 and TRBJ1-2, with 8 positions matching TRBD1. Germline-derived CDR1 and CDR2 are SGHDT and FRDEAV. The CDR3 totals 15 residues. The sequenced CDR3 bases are TGTGCCAGCAGTTTCAGCCGACAGGGGAGTTCC. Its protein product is CASSFSRQGSS. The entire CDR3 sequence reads CASSFSRQGSSDYTF.

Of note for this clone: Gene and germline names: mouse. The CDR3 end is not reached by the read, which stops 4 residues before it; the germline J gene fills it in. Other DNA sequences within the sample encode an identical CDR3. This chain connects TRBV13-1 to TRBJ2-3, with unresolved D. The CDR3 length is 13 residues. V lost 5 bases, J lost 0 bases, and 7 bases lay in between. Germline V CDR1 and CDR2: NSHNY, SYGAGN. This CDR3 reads CASRTTSAETLYF. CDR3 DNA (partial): TGTGCCAGCAGGACTACTAGTGCAGAA.

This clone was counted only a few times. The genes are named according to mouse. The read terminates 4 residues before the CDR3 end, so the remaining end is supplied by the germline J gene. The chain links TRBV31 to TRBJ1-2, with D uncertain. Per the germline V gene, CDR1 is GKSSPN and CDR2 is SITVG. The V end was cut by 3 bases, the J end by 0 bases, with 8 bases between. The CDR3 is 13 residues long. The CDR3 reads CAWRDNANSDYTF. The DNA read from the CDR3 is TGTGCCTGGAGAGACAATGCAAACTCC.

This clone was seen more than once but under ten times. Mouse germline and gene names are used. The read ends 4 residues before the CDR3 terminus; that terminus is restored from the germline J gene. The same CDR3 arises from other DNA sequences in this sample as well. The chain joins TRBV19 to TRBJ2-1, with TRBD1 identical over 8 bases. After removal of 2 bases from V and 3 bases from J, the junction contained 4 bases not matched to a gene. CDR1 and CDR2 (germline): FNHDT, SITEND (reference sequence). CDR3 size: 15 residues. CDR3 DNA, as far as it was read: TGTGCCAGCAGTATTCAGGGGGCTTCCTATGCT. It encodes CASSIQGASYA. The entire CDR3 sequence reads CASSIQGASYAEQFF.

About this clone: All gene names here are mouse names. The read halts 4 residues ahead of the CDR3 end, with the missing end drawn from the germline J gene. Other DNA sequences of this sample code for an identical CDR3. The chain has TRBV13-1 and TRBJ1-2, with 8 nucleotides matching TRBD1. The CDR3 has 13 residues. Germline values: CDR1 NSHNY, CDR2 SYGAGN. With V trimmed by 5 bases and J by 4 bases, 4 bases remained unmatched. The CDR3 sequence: CASRDRGGSDYTF. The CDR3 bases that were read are TGTGCCAGCAGAGACAGGGGCGGCTCC.

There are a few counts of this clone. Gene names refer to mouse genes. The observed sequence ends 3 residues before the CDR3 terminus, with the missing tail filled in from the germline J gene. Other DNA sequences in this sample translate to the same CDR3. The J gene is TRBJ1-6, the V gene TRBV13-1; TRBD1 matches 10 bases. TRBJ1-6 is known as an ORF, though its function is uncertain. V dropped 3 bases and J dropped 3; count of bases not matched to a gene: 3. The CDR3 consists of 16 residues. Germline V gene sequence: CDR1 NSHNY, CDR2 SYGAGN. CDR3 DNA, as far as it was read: TGTGCCAGCAGTGCCGGGACAGGGGACTATAATTCGCCC. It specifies CASSAGTGDYNSP. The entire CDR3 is CASSAGTGDYNSPLYF.

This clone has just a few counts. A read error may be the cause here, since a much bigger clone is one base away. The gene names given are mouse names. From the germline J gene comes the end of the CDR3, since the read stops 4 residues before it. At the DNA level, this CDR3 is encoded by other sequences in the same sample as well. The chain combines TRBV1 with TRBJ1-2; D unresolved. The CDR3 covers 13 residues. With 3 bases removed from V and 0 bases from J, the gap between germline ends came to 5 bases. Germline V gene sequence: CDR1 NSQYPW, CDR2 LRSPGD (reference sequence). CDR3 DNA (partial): TGCACCTGCAGTGCCAGTGCAAACTCC. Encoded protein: CTCSASANS. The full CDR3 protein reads CTCSASANSDYTF.

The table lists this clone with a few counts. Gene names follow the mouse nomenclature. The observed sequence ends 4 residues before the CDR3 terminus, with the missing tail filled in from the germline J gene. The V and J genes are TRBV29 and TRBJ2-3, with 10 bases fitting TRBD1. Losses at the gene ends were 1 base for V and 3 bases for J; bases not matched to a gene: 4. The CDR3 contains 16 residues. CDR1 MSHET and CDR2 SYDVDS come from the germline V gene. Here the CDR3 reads CASSLWDRGGAETLYF. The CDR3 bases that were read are TGTGCTAGCAGTTTATGGGACAGGGGTGGGGCAGAA.

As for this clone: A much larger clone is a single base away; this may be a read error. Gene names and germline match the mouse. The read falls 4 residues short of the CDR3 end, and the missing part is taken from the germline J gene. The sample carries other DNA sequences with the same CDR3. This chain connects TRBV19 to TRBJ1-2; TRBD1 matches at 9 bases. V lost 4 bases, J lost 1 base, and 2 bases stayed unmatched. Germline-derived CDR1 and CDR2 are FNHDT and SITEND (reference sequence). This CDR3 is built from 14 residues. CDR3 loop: CASSRQGGNSDYTF. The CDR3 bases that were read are TGTGCCAGCAGTCGACAGGGGGGAAACTCC. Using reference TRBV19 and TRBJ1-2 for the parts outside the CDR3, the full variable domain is GGIITQTPKFLIGQEGQKLTLKCQQNFNHDTMYWYRQDSGKGLRLIYYSITENDLQKGDLSEGYDASREKKSSFSLTVTSAQKNEMAVFLCASSRQGGNSDYTFGSGTRLLVI.

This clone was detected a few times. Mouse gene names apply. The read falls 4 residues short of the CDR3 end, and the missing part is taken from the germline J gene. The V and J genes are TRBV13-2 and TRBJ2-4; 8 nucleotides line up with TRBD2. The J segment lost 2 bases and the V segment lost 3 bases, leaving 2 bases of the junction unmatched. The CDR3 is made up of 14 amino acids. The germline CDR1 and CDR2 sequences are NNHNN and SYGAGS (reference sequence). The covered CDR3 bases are TGTGCCAGCGGTGGGGGACTGGCTCAAAAC. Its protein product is CASGGGLAQN. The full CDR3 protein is CASGGGLAQNTLYF.

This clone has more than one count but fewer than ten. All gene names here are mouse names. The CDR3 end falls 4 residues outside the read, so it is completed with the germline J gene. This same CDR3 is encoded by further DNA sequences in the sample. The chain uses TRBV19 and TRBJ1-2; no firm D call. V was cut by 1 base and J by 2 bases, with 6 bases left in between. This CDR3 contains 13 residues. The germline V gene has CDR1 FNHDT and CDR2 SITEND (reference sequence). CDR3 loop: CASSIWGNSDYTF. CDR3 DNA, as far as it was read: TGTGCCAGCAGTATATGGGGTAACTCC.

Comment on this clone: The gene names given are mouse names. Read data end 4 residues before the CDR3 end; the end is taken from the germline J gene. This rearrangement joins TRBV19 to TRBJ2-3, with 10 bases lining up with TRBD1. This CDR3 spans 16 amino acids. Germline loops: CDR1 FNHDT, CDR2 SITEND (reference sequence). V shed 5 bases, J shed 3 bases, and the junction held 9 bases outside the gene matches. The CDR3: CASRSLPGQGAETLYF. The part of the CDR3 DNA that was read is TGTGCCAGCAGATCTCTCCCGGGACAGGGGGCAGAA.

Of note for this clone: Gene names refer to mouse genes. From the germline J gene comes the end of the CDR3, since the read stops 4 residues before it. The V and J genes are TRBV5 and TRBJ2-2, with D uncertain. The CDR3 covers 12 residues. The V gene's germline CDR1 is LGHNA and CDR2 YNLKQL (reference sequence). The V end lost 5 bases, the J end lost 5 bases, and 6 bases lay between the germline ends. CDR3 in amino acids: CASSRQTGQLYF. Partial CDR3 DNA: TGTGCCAGCAGCAGACAAACCGGG.

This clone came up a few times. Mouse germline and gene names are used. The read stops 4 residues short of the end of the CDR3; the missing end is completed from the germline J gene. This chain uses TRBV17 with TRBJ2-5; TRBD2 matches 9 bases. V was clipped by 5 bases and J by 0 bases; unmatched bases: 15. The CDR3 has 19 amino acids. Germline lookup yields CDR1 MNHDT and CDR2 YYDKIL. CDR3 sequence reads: CASSEKKGTGHINQDTQYF. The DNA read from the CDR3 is TGTGCTAGCAGTGAGAAGAAGGGGACTGGGCACATTAACCAAGAC.

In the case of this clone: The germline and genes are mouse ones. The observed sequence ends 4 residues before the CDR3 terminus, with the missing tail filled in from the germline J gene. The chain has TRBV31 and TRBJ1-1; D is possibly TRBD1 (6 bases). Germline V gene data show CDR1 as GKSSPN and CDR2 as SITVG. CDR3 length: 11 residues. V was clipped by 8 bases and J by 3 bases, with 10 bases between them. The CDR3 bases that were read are TGTGCCCGGCGACAGGACACA. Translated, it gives CARRQDT. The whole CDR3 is CARRQDTEVFF.

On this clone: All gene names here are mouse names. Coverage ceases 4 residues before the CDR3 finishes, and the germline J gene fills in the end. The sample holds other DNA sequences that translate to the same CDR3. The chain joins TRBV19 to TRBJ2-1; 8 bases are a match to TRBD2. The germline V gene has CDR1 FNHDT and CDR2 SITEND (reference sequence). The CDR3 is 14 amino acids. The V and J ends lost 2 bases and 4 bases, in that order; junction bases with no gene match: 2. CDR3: CASSISGGYAEQFF. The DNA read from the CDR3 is TGTGCCAGCAGTATTTCTGGGGGGTATGCT.

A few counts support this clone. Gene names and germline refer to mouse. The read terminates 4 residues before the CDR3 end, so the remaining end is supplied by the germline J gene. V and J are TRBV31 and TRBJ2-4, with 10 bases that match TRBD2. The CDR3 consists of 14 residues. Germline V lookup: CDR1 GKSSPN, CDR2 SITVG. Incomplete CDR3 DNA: TGTGCCTGGAGTCCCGGACTGGGGGAAAAC. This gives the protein CAWSPGLGEN. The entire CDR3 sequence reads CAWSPGLGENTLYF. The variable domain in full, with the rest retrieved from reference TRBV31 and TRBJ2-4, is AQTIHQWPVAEIKAVGSPLSLGCTIKGKSSPNLYWYWQATGGTLQQLFYSITVGQVESVVQLNLSASRPKDDQFILSTEKLLLSHSGFYLCAWSPGLGENTLYFGAGTRLSVL.

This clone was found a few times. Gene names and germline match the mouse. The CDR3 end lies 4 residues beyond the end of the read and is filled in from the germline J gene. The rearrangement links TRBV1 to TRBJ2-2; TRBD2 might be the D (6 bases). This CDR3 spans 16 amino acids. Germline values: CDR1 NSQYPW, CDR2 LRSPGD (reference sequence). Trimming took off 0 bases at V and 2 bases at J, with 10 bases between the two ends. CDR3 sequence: CTCSADRLENTGQLYF. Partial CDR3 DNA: TGCACCTGCAGTGCAGATCGACTGGAGAACACCGGG.